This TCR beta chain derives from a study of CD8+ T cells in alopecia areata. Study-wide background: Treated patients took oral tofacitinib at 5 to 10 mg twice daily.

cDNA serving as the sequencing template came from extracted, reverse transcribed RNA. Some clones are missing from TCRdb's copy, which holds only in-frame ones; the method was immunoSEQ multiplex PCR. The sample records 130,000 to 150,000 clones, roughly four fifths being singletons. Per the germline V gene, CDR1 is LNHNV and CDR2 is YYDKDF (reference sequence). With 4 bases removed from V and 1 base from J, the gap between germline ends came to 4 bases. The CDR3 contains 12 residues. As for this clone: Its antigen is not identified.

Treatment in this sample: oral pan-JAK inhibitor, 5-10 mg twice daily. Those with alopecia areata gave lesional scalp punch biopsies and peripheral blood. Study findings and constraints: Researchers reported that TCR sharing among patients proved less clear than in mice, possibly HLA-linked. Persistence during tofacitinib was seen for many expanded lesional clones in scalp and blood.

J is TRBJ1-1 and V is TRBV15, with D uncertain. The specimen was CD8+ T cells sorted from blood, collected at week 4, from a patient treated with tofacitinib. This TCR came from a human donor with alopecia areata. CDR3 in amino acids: CATSIGNTEAFF. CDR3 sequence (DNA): TGTGCCACCAGCATAGGGAACACTGAAGCTTTCTTT.